These 8 T cell receptor beta chains originate from one sample sequenced in a study of spatial heterogeneity in lung cancer. One entry per CDR3 protein results from TCRdb running MiXCR on the 5' RACE reads. Here the sample spans 3,500 to 4,500 distinct CDR3 sequences, approximately 30% being singletons. Time point noted: blood at routine non-recurrence follow-up after resection. Sequences were derived from PBMCs, sampled at follow-up. These receptors were collected from a male donor with early-stage non-small cell lung cancer.

By frequency in the sample, this clonotype is large. V and J are TRBV24-1 and TRBJ2-3; TRBD1 might be the D (6 bases). The ends were cut back, 4 bases at V and 5 bases at J, with 18 bases in the middle. In germline, CDR1 is KGHDR, CDR2 SFDVKD. The CDR3 runs 16 residues. The CDR3 reads CATSEPSSGVEDTQYF. Written as DNA, the CDR3 is TGTGCCACCAGTGAGCCATCATCAGGGGTGGAAGATACGCAGTATTTT.

This clonotype was counted a few times. The chain links TRBV5-1 to TRBJ2-2; 9 bases map to TRBD1. CDR1 is SGHRS, CDR2 YFSETQ, per germline. J gave up 4 bases and V 2 bases, and 3 bases lay outside the gene matches. The CDR3 is 15 amino acids. CDR3 region: CASSLQGASTGELFF. CDR3 DNA: TGCGCCAGCAGCTTACAGGGGGCAAGCACCGGGGAGCTGTTTTTT. Using reference TRBV5-1 and TRBJ2-2 for the parts outside the CDR3, the full variable domain is KAGVTQTPRYLIKTRGQQVTLSCSPISGHRSVSWYQQTPGQGLQFLFEYFSETQRNKGNFPGRFSGRQFSNSRSEMNVSTLELGDSALYLCASSLQGASTGELFFGEGSRLTVL.

V gene TRBV11-3 combines with J gene TRBJ2-7; D not resolved. V lost 2 bases and J lost 2, with 10 bases in between. Germline V gene data show CDR1 as SGHNT and CDR2 as YENEEA. There are 14 residues in the CDR3. CDR3 sequence: CASSLSATTYEQYF. DNA for the CDR3: TGTGCCAGCAGCTTAAGCGCCACGACCTACGAGCAGTACTTC.

This clonotype was picked up many times. This chain links TRBV7-8 with TRBJ1-5; D remains ambiguous. V lost 4 bases and J 1 base, leaving 14 bases between the germline ends. The V gene's germline CDR1 is SGHVS and CDR2 FQNEAQ. The CDR3 loop spans 16 amino acids. The CDR3 is CASSWGDIQSNQPQHF. The CDR3 nucleotides are TGTGCCAGCAGCTGGGGAGACATCCAAAGCAATCAGCCCCAGCATTTT.

There are a few counts of this clonotype. The V call is TRBV7-9, the J call TRBJ2-5; 10 bases fit TRBD1. The CDR3 length is 16 residues. With V trimmed by 5 bases and J by 1 base, 7 bases remained unmatched. The germline CDR1 and CDR2 sequences are SEHNR and FQNEAQ (reference sequence). CDR3 sequence: CASSNRDRGFQETQYF. CDR3 coding DNA: TGTGCCAGCAGCAACCGGGACAGGGGCTTCCAAGAGACCCAGTACTTC.

Relative to its sample, this clonotype is medium-sized. The V and J genes are TRBV5-4 and TRBJ2-1; D is perhaps TRBD2 (5 bases). Germline V gene sequence: CDR1 SGHNT, CDR2 YYREEE (reference sequence). CDR3 length: 14 amino acids. V was trimmed by 9 bases and J by 4 bases, leaving 17 bases between them. The CDR3 is CATTTRRAYNEQFF. The CDR3 DNA sequence: TGTGCCACCACAACTAGACGTGCTTACAATGAGCAGTTCTTC.

The CDR3 nucleotides read TGTGCCAGCAGTTATCGTAGGGAGAGCCAGCATTTT. Amino acids: CASSYRRESQHF. V and J are TRBV6-6 and TRBJ1-5, with D hard to call. V was cut by 3 bases and J by 12 bases, with 12 bases left in between. The germline V gene encodes CDR1 MNHNY and CDR2 SVGAGI (reference sequence). CDR3 length equals 12 residues.

Within the sample, this clonotype is medium-sized (0.01 to 0.1%). The gene calls are TRBV20-1 and TRBJ2-3; 11 bases line up with TRBD2. Germline V gene lookup returns CDR1 DFQATT and CDR2 SNEGSKA (reference sequence). J gave up 0 bases and V 6 bases, and 11 bases lay outside the gene matches. The length of the CDR3 is 17 residues. CDR3 loop: CSAAPSGGPRSTDTQYF. CDR3 nucleotides: TGCAGTGCGGCTCCTAGCGGGGGGCCCCGAAGCACAGATACGCAGTATTTT.